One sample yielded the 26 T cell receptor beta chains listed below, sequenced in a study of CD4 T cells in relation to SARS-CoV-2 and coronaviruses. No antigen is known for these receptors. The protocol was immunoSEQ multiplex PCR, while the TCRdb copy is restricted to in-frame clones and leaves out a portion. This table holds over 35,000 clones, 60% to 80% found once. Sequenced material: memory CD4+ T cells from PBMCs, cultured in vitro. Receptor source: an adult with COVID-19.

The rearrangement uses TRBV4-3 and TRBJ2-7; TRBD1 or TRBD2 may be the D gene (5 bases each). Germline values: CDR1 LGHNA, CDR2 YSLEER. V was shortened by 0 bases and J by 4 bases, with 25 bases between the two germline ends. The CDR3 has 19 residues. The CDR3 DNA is TGCGCCAGCAGCCAAGATCTCGGCCTGATAAGGGACGGAGGATACGAGCAGTACTTC. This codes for CASSQDLGLIRDGGYEQYF.

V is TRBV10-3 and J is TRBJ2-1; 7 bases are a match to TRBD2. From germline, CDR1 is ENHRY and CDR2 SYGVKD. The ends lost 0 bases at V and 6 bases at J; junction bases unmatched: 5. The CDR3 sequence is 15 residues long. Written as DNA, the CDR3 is TGTGCCATCAGTGAGTCGAGAGGCGGGAGCAATGAGCAGTTCTTC. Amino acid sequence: CAISESRGGSNEQFF.

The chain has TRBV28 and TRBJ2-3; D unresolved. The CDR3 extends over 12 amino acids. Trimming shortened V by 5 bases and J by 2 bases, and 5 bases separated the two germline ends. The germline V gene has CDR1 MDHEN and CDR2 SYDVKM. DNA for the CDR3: TGTGCCAGCAGTCCTTTCACAGATACGCAGTATTTT. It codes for CASSPFTDTQYF.

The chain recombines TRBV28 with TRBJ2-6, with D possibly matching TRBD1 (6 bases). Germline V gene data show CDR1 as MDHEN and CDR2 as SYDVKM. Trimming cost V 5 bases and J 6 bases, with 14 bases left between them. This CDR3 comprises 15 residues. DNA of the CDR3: TGTGCCAGCAGTAAACAGGGTCTTGTGGCCAACGTCCTGACTTTC. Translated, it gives CASSKQGLVANVLTF.

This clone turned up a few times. CDR3 coding DNA: TGTGCCACCAGTGACGGGACATACAATGAGCAGTTCTTC. Translating it yields CATSDGTYNEQFF. The genes are TRBV24-1 and TRBJ2-1; tentatively, D is TRBD1 (6 bases). CDR1 and CDR2 from the germline V gene are KGHDR and SFDVKD. The CDR3 is 13 amino acids. V lost 4 bases and J 4 bases, leaving 7 bases between the germline ends.

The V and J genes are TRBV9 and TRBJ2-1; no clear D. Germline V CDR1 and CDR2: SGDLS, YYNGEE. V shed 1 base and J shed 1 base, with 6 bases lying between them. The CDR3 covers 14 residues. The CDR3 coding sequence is TGTGCCAGCAGCGTATTCGGGTCCTACAATGAGCAGTTCTTC. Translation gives CASSVFGSYNEQFF.

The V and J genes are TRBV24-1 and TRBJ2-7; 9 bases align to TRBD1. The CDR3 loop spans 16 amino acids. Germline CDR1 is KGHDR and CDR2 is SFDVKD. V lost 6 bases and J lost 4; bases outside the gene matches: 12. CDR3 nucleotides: TGTGCCACCAGTTCTCACGTCGGGACAGGGATTTACGAGCAGTACTTC. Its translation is CATSSHVGTGIYEQYF.

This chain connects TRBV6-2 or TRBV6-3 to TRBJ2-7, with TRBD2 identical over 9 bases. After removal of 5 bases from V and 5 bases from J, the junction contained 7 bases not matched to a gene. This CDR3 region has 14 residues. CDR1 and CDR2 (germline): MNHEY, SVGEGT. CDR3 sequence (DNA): TGTGCCAGCAGTATAGCGGGAGTGGGCGACGAGCAGTACTTC. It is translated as CASSIAGVGDEQYF.

CDR3 amino acids: CASSQTLTSGSYNEQFF. CDR3 coding DNA: TGCGCCAGCAGCCAAACGTTGACTAGCGGCTCCTACAATGAGCAGTTCTTC. The chain uses TRBV5-1 and TRBJ2-1, with 9 bases identical to TRBD2. Germline CDR1 and CDR2: SGHRS and YFSETQ. The CDR3 extends over 17 amino acids. J was trimmed by 0 bases and V by 4 bases; bases with no gene match: 8.

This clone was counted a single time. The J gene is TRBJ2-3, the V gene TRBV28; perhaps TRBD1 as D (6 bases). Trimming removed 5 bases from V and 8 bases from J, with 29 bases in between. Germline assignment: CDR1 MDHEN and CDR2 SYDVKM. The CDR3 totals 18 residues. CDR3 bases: TGTGCCAGCAGTCCCGGGTACAGGACAGTCGTGCGTCGCTCTACGCAGTATTTT. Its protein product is CASSPGYRTVVRRSTQYF.

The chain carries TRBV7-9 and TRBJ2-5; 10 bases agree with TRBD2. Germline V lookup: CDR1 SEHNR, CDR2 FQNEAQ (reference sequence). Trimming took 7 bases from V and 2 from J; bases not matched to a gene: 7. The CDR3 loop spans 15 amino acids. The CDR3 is CASNSAGGGQETQYF. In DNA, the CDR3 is TGTGCCAGCAACTCAGCGGGAGGGGGTCAAGAGACCCAGTACTTC.

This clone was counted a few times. CDR3 region: CSVESRVGHGYTF. The CDR3 coding sequence is TGCAGCGTTGAGAGCAGGGTCGGGCATGGCTACACCTTC. V gene TRBV29-1 combines with J gene TRBJ1-2, with a weak D call TRBD1 (5 bases). The V end lost 3 bases, the J end lost 6 bases, and 14 bases lay between the germline ends. The CDR3 sequence is 13 residues long. Germline assignment: CDR1 SQVTM and CDR2 ANQGSEA.

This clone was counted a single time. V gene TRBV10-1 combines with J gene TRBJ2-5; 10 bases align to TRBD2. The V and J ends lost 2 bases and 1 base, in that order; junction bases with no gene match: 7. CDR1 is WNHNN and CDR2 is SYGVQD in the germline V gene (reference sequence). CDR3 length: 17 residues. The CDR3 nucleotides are TGCGCCAGCAGTGAGGGACTAGCGGTTGGGCTCCAAGAGACCCAGTACTTC. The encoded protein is CASSEGLAVGLQETQYF.

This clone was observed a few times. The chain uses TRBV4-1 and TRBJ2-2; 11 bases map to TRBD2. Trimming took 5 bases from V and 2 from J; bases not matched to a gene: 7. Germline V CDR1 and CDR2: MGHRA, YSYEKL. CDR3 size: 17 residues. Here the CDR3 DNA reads TGCGCCAGCAGCTTCTTAGCGGGAGGGATTAACACCGGGGAGCTGTTTTTT. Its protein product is CASSFLAGGINTGELFF.

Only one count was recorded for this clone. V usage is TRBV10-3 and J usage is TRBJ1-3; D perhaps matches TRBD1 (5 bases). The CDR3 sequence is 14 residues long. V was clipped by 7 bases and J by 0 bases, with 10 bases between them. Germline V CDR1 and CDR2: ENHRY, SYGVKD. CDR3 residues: CAITRDHSGNTIYF. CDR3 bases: TGTGCCATCACGAGGGACCACTCTGGAAACACCATATATTTT.

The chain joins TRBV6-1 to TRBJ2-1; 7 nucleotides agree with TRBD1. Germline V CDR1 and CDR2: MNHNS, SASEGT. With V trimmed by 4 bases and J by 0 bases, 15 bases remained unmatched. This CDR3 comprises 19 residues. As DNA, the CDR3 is TGTGCCAGCAGTGGGGGACAGAACGACCTTGGATACTCCTACAATGAGCAGTTCTTC. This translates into CASSGGQNDLGYSYNEQFF.

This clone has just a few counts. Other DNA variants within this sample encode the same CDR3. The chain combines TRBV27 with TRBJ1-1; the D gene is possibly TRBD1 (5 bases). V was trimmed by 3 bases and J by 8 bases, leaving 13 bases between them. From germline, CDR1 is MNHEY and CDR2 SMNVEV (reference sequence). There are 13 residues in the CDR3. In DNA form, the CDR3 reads TGTGCCAGCAGTTTCGTGGGGCTTGGAGAAGCTTTCTTT. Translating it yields CASSFVGLGEAFF.

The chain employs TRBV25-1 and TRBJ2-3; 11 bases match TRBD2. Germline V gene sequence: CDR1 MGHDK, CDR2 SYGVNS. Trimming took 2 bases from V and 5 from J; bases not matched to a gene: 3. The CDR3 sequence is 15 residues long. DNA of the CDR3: TGTGCCAGCAGTGAACTAGCGGGAGGACGAGATACGCAGTATTTT. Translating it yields CASSELAGGRDTQYF.

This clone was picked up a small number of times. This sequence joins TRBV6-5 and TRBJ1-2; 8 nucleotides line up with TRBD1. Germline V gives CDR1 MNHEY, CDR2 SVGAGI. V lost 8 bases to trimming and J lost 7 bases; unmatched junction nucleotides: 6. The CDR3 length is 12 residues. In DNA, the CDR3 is TGTGCCAGCGGAACAGGGGGAGTTGGCTACACCTTC. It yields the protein CASGTGGVGYTF.

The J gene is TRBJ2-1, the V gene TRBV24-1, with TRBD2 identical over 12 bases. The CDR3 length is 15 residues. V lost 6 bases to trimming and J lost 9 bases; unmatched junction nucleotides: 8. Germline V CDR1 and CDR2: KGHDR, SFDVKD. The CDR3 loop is CATSTTSGGWGEQFF. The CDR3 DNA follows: TGTGCCACCAGTACTACTAGCGGGGGGTGGGGTGAGCAGTTCTTC.

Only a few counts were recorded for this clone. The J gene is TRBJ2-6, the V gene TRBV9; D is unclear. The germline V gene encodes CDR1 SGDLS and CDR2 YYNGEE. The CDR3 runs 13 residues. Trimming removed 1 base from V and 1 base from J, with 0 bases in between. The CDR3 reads CASSVSGANVLTF. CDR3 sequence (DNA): TGTGCCAGCAGCGTATCTGGGGCCAACGTCCTGACTTTC. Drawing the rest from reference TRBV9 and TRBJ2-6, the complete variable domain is DSGVTQTPKHLITATGQRVTLRCSPRSGDLSVYWYQQSLDQGLQFLIQYYNGEERAKGNILERFSAQQFPDLHSELNLSSLELGDSALYFCASSVSGANVLTFGAGSRLTVL.

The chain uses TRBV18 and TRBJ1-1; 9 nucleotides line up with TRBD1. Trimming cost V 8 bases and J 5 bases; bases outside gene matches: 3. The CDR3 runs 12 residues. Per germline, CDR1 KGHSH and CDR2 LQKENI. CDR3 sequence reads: CASQGTGTEAFF. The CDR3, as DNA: TGTGCCAGCCAGGGGACAGGGACTGAAGCTTTCTTT.

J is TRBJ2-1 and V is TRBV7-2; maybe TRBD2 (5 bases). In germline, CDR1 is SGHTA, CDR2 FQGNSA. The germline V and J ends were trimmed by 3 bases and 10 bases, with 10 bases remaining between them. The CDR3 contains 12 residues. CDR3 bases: TGTGCCAGCAGCTTCTTTCGGGAAGAGCAGTTCTTC. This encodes CASSFFREEQFF.

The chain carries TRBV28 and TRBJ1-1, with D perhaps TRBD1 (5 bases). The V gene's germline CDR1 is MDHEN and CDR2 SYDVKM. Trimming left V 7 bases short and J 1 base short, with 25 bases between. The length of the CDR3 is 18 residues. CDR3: CASTQTAGFFGGNTEAFF. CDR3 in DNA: TGTGCCAGCACCCAAACTGCGGGGTTTTTCGGGGGGAACACTGAAGCTTTCTTT.

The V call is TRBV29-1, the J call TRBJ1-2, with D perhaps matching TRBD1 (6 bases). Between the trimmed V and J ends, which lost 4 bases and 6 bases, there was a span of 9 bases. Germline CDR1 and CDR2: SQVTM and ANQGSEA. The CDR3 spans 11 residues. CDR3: CSVGGGHGYTF. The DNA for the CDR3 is TGCAGCGTTGGTGGGGGCCATGGCTACACCTTC.

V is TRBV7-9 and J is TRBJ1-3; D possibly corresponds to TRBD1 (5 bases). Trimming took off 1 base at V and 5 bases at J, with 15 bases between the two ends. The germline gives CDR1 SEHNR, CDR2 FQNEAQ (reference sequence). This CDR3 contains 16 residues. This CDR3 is CASSLVRRGRRNTIYF. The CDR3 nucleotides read TGTGCCAGCAGCTTAGTACGGCGGGGCCGTCGAAACACCATATATTTT.